The 20 T cell receptor beta chains in this list originate from one sample, sequenced in a study of tumor-infiltrating lymphocytes in primary liver carcinoma. A primer matching the constant region was used to make TCR beta cDNA from about 500 ng of total RNA. It was through three nested multiplex PCR rounds of slightly modified ARM-PCR that TCR beta libraries arose. With TRBV1-TRBV30 forward primers and a C-beta reverse primer, the first two PCR rounds were run for nine to eleven cycles each. TCRdb called the multiplex PCR reads again in MiXCR, with one record for every CDR3 protein. The repertoire holds about 64,000 distinct CDR3 sequences, with about two thirds as singletons. Bulk tissue was left unsorted, and RNA and DNA were co-extracted from 20-30 mg of it. Sequencing was done on a sample of liver tumor tissue from sampling region 4. Subset given: tumor region T4, right-lateral pole. The source of these receptors is a man in his forties with primary liver carcinoma and hepatitis B virus infection.

As to this clonotype: The CDR3 ends on some other residue instead of the conserved phenylalanine or tryptophan, so this is likely a read error. The V gene is TRBV6-5, the J gene TRBJ2-3; perhaps TRBD1 as D (5 bases). Germline V gene data show CDR1 as MNHEY and CDR2 as SVGAGI. The CDR3 is 14 amino acids. CDR3 loop: CSSSYGRVTDTQYS. As DNA, the CDR3 is TGTTCCAGCAGTTACGGCAGGGTGACAGATACGCAGTATTCT.

With regard to this clonotype: It is likely a read error, because the conserved phenylalanine at the end of the CDR3 is missing. No DNA is shown, since the ends of the CDR3 on it are uncertain; the CDR3 is the one TCRdb lists. This chain connects TRBV10-3 to TRBJ1-5. Germline V gene lookup returns CDR1 ENHRY and CDR2 SYGVKD. Counting both end residues, the CDR3 totals 14 amino acids. The CDR3 sequence is CAISVSWQDQPQHS.

CDR3 bases: TGTGCCAGCAGTTATCCGAATTCCATGGGAGAAGGCTACACCTTC. Translating gives CASSYPNSMGEGYTF. The J gene is TRBJ1-2, the V gene TRBV6-6, with D hard to call. Germline assignment: CDR1 MNHNY and CDR2 SVGAGI (reference sequence). V was shortened by 3 bases and J by 8 bases, with 19 bases between the two germline ends. The CDR3 runs 15 residues.

A few counts support this clonotype. The chain combines TRBV4-3 with TRBJ2-1; no definite D call. Germline loops: CDR1 LGHNA, CDR2 YSLEER. The V gene lost 3 bases and the J gene lost 16 bases, with 22 bases spanning the gap. The CDR3 covers 14 residues. CDR3 DNA sequence: TGCGCCAGCAGCCAGGATCCGGGCCTCCGAGATCTTTTCTTC. It translates to CASSQDPGLRDLFF.

With regard to this clonotype: A much larger clone differs by one base, so this may be a read error. This rearrangement joins TRBV6-2 or TRBV6-3 to TRBJ2-7, with D tentatively TRBD2 (6 bases). This CDR3 is 14 amino acids long. Germline V gene lookup returns CDR1 MNHEY and CDR2 SVGEGT. In nucleotides, the CDR3 is TGTGCCAGCAAAAGACTACAGGAGGGCTACGACCAGTACTTC. Residues: CASKRLQEGYDQYF.

There are many counts of this clonotype. The chain couples TRBV5-6 to TRBJ2-1, with TRBD2 matching 8 bases. V trimming: 3 bases; J trimming: 7 bases; junction bases outside the gene matches: 12. CDR3 length: 16 residues. Per the germline V gene, CDR1 is SGHDT and CDR2 is YYEEEE. DNA for the CDR3: TGTGCCAGCAGCTCACCGGGACTAGGTGGGTTGAATGAGCAGTTCTTC. Encoded protein: CASSSPGLGGLNEQFF.

V gene TRBV4-3 combines with J gene TRBJ2-2; no definite D call. The CDR3 has 17 amino acids. Germline V gene data show CDR1 as LGHNA and CDR2 as YSLEER. V was shortened by 11 bases and J by 5 bases, with 27 bases between the two germline ends. Here the CDR3 DNA reads TGCGCCTGTAGCCAAGATTTGGCTGGAAAGAAGACCGGGGAGCTGTTTTTT. This gives the protein CACSQDLAGKKTGELFF.

The V gene is TRBV12-3 or TRBV12-4, the J gene TRBJ1-1; D is unclear. The CDR3 runs to 16 residues. Trimming pared 2 bases from V and 5 bases from J, leaving 18 bases between. This CDR3 reads CASSLTVGGSWTEAFF. The CDR3 region has the DNA TGTGCCAGCAGTTTAACAGTGGGAGGGTCGTGGACTGAAGCTTTCTTT.

In regard to this clonotype: Given the absence of the conserved phenylalanine or tryptophan at the CDR3 end, a read error is likely. This chain connects TRBV11-2 to TRBJ2-3; D is perhaps TRBD1 (5 bases). Germline V gene data show CDR1 as SGHAT and CDR2 as FQNNGV. The ends were cut back, 5 bases at V and 2 bases at J, with 17 bases in the middle. This CDR3 region has 16 residues. The chain's CDR3 is CASSRRSSGNTDTQYL. CDR3 DNA sequence: TGTGCCAGCAGCAGAAGAAGTTCAGGGAACACAGATACGCAGTATCTT.

Turning to this clonotype: The junction does not match germline at one end; this may be a read error. V and J are TRBV29-1 and TRBJ1-2; possibly TRBD1 for D (6 bases). The germline gives CDR1 SQVTM, CDR2 ANQGSEA. This CDR3 is 13 amino acids long. CDR3 DNA sequence: TGCAGCATTGAAGGGGGTCCAAAGCATGGCTACACCTTC. This encodes CSIEGGPKHGYTF.

In the case of this clonotype: Compared with germline, one end of the junction differs, possibly owing to a read error. This sequence joins TRBV6-5 and TRBJ2-7, with D possibly called TRBD1 or TRBD2 (6 bases each). Per the germline V gene, CDR1 is MNHEY and CDR2 is SVGAGI. This CDR3 has 13 amino acids. DNA of the CDR3: TGTGCAGCCCACTCCGGGGGCGCGTACGAGCATTACTTC. Translated: CAAHSGGAYEHYF.

This clonotype came up many times. V is TRBV5-4 and J is TRBJ2-5; D is possibly TRBD2 (7 bases). Germline CDR1 is SGHNT and CDR2 is YYREEE (reference sequence). CDR3 length equals 17 residues. Trimming took 4 bases from V and 6 from J, leaving 25 bases between them. Here the CDR3 reads CASSQIGGLLVEKTQYF. The CDR3 region has the DNA TGTGCCAGCAGCCAGATCGGGGGGCTGTTGGTCGAGAAGACCCAGTACTTC.

This clonotype was detected many times. The V and J genes are TRBV6-6 and TRBJ1-1; TRBD1 might be the D (5 bases). From germline, CDR1 is MNHNY and CDR2 SVGAGI (reference sequence). The CDR3 is 12 amino acids. V was clipped by 6 bases and J by 3 bases, with 8 bases between them. This CDR3 reads CASSQTDTEAFF. The CDR3 DNA reads TGTGCCAGCAGCCAGACAGACACTGAAGCTTTCTTT.

With regard to this clonotype: Relative to the germline gene, one junction end is altered; a read error may explain this. The gene calls are TRBV4-2 and TRBJ2-1; weak D call: TRBD1 (6 bases). The CDR3 contains 17 residues. The germline V gene encodes CDR1 LGHNA and CDR2 YNFKEQ. As DNA, the CDR3 is TGTGCCGGCAGCCAAGAGGTAGTGGGGGCCTCCTACAATGAGCATTTCTTC. Translating it yields CAGSQEVVGASYNEHFF.

This clonotype has a handful of counts. At one end the junction does not follow the germline gene, possibly because of a read error. V and J are TRBV11-2 and TRBJ2-1; D is unresolved. The CDR3 extends over 12 amino acids. Germline V gene data show CDR1 as SGHAT and CDR2 as FQNNGV. The CDR3 DNA reads as TGTGCCATCAGCTTAGTCGGGAATGAGCAGTTCTTC. This translates into CAISLVGNEQFF.

This clonotype was counted a single time. This may come from a read error, since a much larger clone is one base off. The rearrangement uses TRBV10-3 and TRBJ2-3, with 10 bases lining up with TRBD1. The V and J ends lost 11 bases and 1 base, in that order; junction bases with no gene match: 6. Germline V gene sequence: CDR1 ENHRY, CDR2 SYGVKD. CDR3 length: 14 residues. The DNA of the CDR3 is TGTGCCGCATCCGGGACAGGGGGCACAGATACGCAGTATTTT. Translated, it gives CAASGTGGTDTQYF.

Points on this clonotype: A read error may account for a junction end that differs from germline. The V call is TRBV11-2, the J call TRBJ2-2; D is possibly TRBD2 (6 bases). The CDR3 is made up of 17 amino acids. Germline CDR1 and CDR2: SGHAT and FQNNGV. CDR3 protein: CVSGLALGGANTRELFF. In DNA form, the CDR3 reads TGTGTTAGCGGCTTAGCATTAGGAGGGGCGAACACCAGGGAGCTGTTTTTT.

Concerning this clonotype itself: At one end the junction does not follow the germline gene, possibly because of a read error. This rearrangement joins TRBV24-1 to TRBJ2-1; 11 bases map to TRBD2. CDR3 length: 18 amino acids. The germline CDR1 and CDR2 sequences are KGHDR and SFDVKD. CDR3 nucleotides: TGTGACACCAGTGTAGCAGGGGCTAGCGGGAGGCGCCGCAATGAGCAGTTCTTC. This sequence encodes CDTSVAGASGRRRNEQFF.

This clonotype was counted a few times. The CDR3, as DNA: TGCAGTGCTAGGACAGGTCGGGGAGAGCAGTACTTC. It translates to CSARTGRGEQYF. The chain employs TRBV20-1 and TRBJ2-7; D may be TRBD1 (6 bases). V was clipped by 3 bases and J by 7 bases, with 13 bases between them. This CDR3 is 12 amino acids long. Germline values: CDR1 DFQATT, CDR2 SNEGSKA (reference sequence).

This clonotype was picked up many times. The J gene is TRBJ2-2, the V gene TRBV11-2, with D unresolved. The CDR3 runs to 18 residues. Germline assignment: CDR1 SGHAT and CDR2 FQNNGV. Trimming removed 7 bases at V and 5 bases at J, with 26 bases between. CDR3 in DNA: TGTGCCAGCATCATCACCGCTACATGGACGGTGAGGACCGGGGAGCTGTTTTTT. As protein: CASIITATWTVRTGELFF.